This T cell receptor beta chain was observed in a study of regulatory T cells in long-lasting Graves disease. The time point denotes: newly diagnosed GD, antithyroid drugs for less than 3 months. Scientists built the TCR library using RNA that was extracted from PBMCs. With respect to this clonotype: Its antigen is still unknown.

In building TCR beta libraries, iRepertoire HTBI primers were used together with Arm-PCR of CDR3 regions. Each CDR3 protein is one row after TCRdb ran MiXCR on the multiplex PCR reads. Counted here are 410,000 or so distinct CDR3 sequences, more than 12% occurring once; the ten biggest clones make up 16%. Study-wide findings and caveats: Persistent disease preferred TRBV28, TRBJ1-2 and TRBJ2-5; new disease, TRBV20-1 and TRBJ2-1.

Germline values: CDR1 SGHNT, CDR2 YYREEE (reference sequence). The CDR3 contains 17 residues. The V segment lost 4 bases and the J segment 5 bases; nucleotides outside the gene matches: 12. The sample also formed part of further work on T cells in Graves' hyperthyroidism and ophthalmopathy. This second study says: An absence of ophthalmopathy progression within 18 months meant stable Graves' hyperthyroidism. The hyperthyroidism patients had all been newly diagnosed, and their disease duration was under 2 months. Their ages ranged from 18 to 65 years.

This chain links TRBV5-4 with TRBJ2-5, with 12 bases aligning to TRBD2. The receptor comes from a woman in her twenties or thirties with Graves disease. The sequenced sample was peripheral blood mononuclear cells (PBMCs), obtained at new diagnosis, from a patient treated with antithyroid drugs. CDR3 sequence (DNA): TGTGCCAGCAGCCATGACATGCTAGCGGGAGGGAGGGAGACCCAGTACTTC. It yields the protein CASSHDMLAGGRETQYF. The full variable domain, its missing parts supplied by reference TRBV5-4 and TRBJ2-5, is ETGVTQSPTHLIKTRGQQVTLRCSSQSGHNTVSWYQQALGQGPQFIFQYYREEENGRGNFPPRFSGLQFPNYSSELNVNALELDDSALYLCASSHDMLAGGRETQYFGPGTRLLVL.